This TCR beta chain comes out of a study of blood T cell repertoires in COVID-19. The germline CDR1 and CDR2 sequences are MNHEY and SMNVEV (reference sequence). The V segment lost 6 bases and the J segment 3 bases; nucleotides outside the gene matches: 8. CDR3 length equals 15 residues. This table comes from immunoSEQ multiplex PCR, and its TCRdb copy is limited to in-frame clones, with some not included. The table records fewer than 300,000 clones, approximately 89% of them present only once. This clonotype was obtained from a woman in her twenties or thirties with COVID-19, enrolled during active disease. What was sequenced was peripheral blood. J is TRBJ1-2 and V is TRBV27; 9 positions agree with TRBD1. The CDR3 DNA sequence: TGTGCCAGCAGCCCTAGGACAGGGGTGGACTATGGCTACACCTTC. It codes for CASSPRTGVDYGYTF.